A selection of T cell receptor beta chains follows, all from one sample in a study of blood T cell repertoires in COVID-19. Libraries were prepared by immunoSEQ multiplex PCR; TCRdb keeps only in-frame clonotypes and omits some of them. The sample lists fewer than 200,000 clones, approximately 81% occurring once. Sequences were obtained from peripheral blood. These receptors all stem from a human donor with acute or convalescent COVID-19. The donor label of this sample is uncertain. Each CDR3 is given with its conserved first and last residue. Each record gives: J gene, clone size, D gene, V gene, CDR3 DNA, CDR3 protein. D genes are given only for firm matches. Clone size appears in some rows only: once, few, many, or a class for an expanded clone.

>TRBJ2-1|NA|TRBD2|TRBV5-1
TGCGCCAGCAGCCCTCGGGAGGGCAATGAGCAGTTCTTC
CASSPREGNEQFF
>TRBJ2-7|NA|TRBD2|TRBV19
TGTGCCAGTAGTATAGTTGCGGGGGGGTCCTACGAGCAGTACTTC
CASSIVAGGSYEQYF
>TRBJ2-1|NA|NA|TRBV7-2
TGTGCCAGCAGCTTAGTAGGGACAAACTACAATGAGCAGTTCTTC
CASSLVGTNYNEQFF
>TRBJ1-2|NA|NA|TRBV7-3
TGTGCCAGCAGCCCCCCCGGGGGGCCTACTAGCTATGGCTACACCTTC
CASSPPGGPTSYGYTF
>TRBJ1-5|NA|NA|TRBV30
TGTGCCTGGAGTGTTGACAGCCATAGCAATCAGCCCCAGCATTTT
CAWSVDSHSNQPQHF
>TRBJ2-5|NA|NA|TRBV9
TGTGCCAGCAGCGTAGGTCTTGGAGGAGGGAAAGAGACCCAGTACTTC
CASSVGLGGGKETQYF
>TRBJ1-5|NA|NA|TRBV28
TGTGCCAGCAGTTTATACAGTTCGCCCTCCCATCAGCCCCAGCATTTT
CASSLYSSPSHQPQHF
>TRBJ2-7|NA|NA|TRBV28
TGTGCCAGCAGCCCACTGCTGACCTACGAGCAGTACTTC
CASSPLLTYEQYF
>TRBJ1-6|NA|NA|TRBV4-1
TGCGCCAGCAGCCTAATACCGCCCTCGAGGGCCTCCGATTATAATTCACCCCTCCACTTT
CASSLIPPSRASDYNSPLHF
>TRBJ2-5|NA|TRBD2|TRBV11-3
TGTGCCAGCACCCCGCAAGCGGGGCTCACGGCCCAGTACTTC
CASTPQAGLTAQYF
>TRBJ2-5|many|TRBD1|TRBV11-2
TGTGCCAGCACCTTCAAACAGGGGGCGTATCTTGAGACCCAGTACTTC
CASTFKQGAYLETQYF
>TRBJ2-7|NA|NA|TRBV14
TGTGCCAGCAGCCAAGGAGTTGGGCAGGTAAACGCCTACGAGCAGTACTTC
CASSQGVGQVNAYEQYF
>TRBJ2-6|NA|TRBD2|TRBV7-3
TGTGCCAGCAGCTTAAGCGGGGGGACAACCTCTGGGGCCAACGTCCTGACTTTC
CASSLSGGTTSGANVLTF
>TRBJ1-4|NA|NA|TRBV28
TGTGCCAGCAGCCGGGACACTTCAACTAATGAAAAACTGTTTTTT
CASSRDTSTNEKLFF
>TRBJ1-1|NA|NA|TRBV6-5
TGTGCCAGCTGCCCGCGGGGACACACTGAAGCTTTCTTT
CASCPRGHTEAFF
>TRBJ1-6|NA|TRBD1|TRBV3-1/TRBV3-2
TGTGCCAGCAGCCAAGATTTATGGGGACAGGGGAGAAATTCACCCCTCCACTTT
CASSQDLWGQGRNSPLHF
>TRBJ2-3|once|TRBD2|TRBV7-2
TGTGCCAGCAGCTCGGATTATAGCGGGGGCACAGATACGCAGTATTTT
CASSSDYSGGTDTQYF
>TRBJ1-2|NA|NA|TRBV4-3
TGCGCCAGCAGCCAAGTCCGGACTATTGCAGGCGGCTACACCTTC
CASSQVRTIAGGYTF
>TRBJ2-7|NA|NA|TRBV28
TGTGCCAGCAGCCGGACAGACTCCTACGAGCAGTACTTC
CASSRTDSYEQYF
>TRBJ2-5|NA|NA|TRBV5-4
TGTGCCAGCAGCTGGAGTCAAGAGACCCAGTACTTC
CASSWSQETQYF
>TRBJ1-2|NA|TRBD1|TRBV4-3
TGCGCCAGCAGCCGCGAGGCGCAGGGGGCAGGCTATGGCTACACCTTC
CASSREAQGAGYGYTF
>TRBJ1-5|NA|NA|TRBV15
TGTGCCACCAGCCGGGTGGATCAGCCCCAGCATTTT
CATSRVDQPQHF
>TRBJ1-2|NA|TRBD1|TRBV28
TGTGCCAGCGCTGGGACAGGGGGCGATGGCTACACCTTC
CASAGTGGDGYTF
>TRBJ2-2|NA|NA|TRBV18
TGTGCCAGCTCACCTATGGTTAGTTACACCGGGGAGCTGTTTTTT
CASSPMVSYTGELFF
>TRBJ1-4|NA|NA|TRBV5-8
TGTGCCAGCAGCTTGGATTCAGGGTTGGGGGAAAAACTGTTTTTT
CASSLDSGLGEKLFF
>TRBJ2-1|NA|NA|TRBV5-6
TGTGCCAGCAGCTTTGCGGGGACCTACAATGAGCAGTTCTTC
CASSFAGTYNEQFF
>TRBJ2-1|NA|TRBD2|TRBV9
TGTGCCAGCAGCTCTACACCGGGACTAGGCTACAATGAGCAGTTCTTC
CASSSTPGLGYNEQFF
>TRBJ1-1|NA|TRBD1|TRBV7-7
TGTGCCAGCAGCTTAATAGGGGACAGGGCGGACACTGAAGCTTTCTTT
CASSLIGDRADTEAFF
>TRBJ2-1|NA|TRBD2|TRBV5-5
TGTGCCAGCAGCCCCCGACTAGCGGGGGGCTCCTACAATGAGCAGTTCTTC
CASSPRLAGGSYNEQFF
>TRBJ2-3|NA|TRBD2|TRBV9
TGTGCCAGCAGCCCGGCCGGGACTAGCGGGGGTGACACAGATACGCAGTATTTT
CASSPAGTSGGDTDTQYF
>TRBJ1-2|NA|NA|TRBV11-2
TGTGCCAGCAGCATCACGGGGGGCGGGTATGGCTACACCTTC
CASSITGGGYGYTF
>TRBJ1-3|once|NA|TRBV18
TGTGCCAGCTCACCTGGCGGGGATGGAAACACCATATATTTT
CASSPGGDGNTIYF
>TRBJ1-2|NA|TRBD1|TRBV7-3
TGTGCCAGCAGCCGAGGACAGGGCTATGGCTACACCTTC
CASSRGQGYGYTF
>TRBJ2-3|NA|TRBD1|TRBV28
TGTGCCAGCCCACCGGGACAGGGGCGGACAGATACGCAGTATTTT
CASPPGQGRTDTQYF
>TRBJ2-2|NA|TRBD1|TRBV5-1
TGCGCCAGCAGCTTGTTCGGGACAGGGAAAACCGGGGAGCTGTTTTTT
CASSLFGTGKTGELFF
>TRBJ1-1|NA|NA|TRBV5-4
TGTGCCAGCAGCCTGAAGGGGCGGAACACTGAAGCTTTCTTT
CASSLKGRNTEAFF
>TRBJ1-1|NA|NA|TRBV5-1
TGCGCCAGCAGCTTGAGAACGGGGAACACTGAAGCTTTCTTT
CASSLRTGNTEAFF
>TRBJ1-5|NA|TRBD1|TRBV27
TGTGCCAGCAGTCGCTCCTGGACAGGTAATCAGCCCCAGCATTTT
CASSRSWTGNQPQHF
>TRBJ1-2|few|TRBD1|TRBV28
TGTGCCAGCAGTTCTTCAGGGGGCAAAAACTATGGCTACACCTTC
CASSSSGGKNYGYTF
>TRBJ1-5|NA|NA|TRBV6-6
TGTGCCAGCAGTTTCCCCGGGGGAACCGATCAGCCCCAGCATTTT
CASSFPGGTDQPQHF
>TRBJ2-3|NA|NA|TRBV29-1
TGCAGCGTTGTTCGTCCAGACACAGATACGCAGTATTTT
CSVVRPDTDTQYF
>TRBJ1-3|NA|NA|TRBV18
TGTGCCAGCTCATCCGGACAGCCGACCCTTGGAAACACCATATATTTT
CASSSGQPTLGNTIYF
>TRBJ1-2|NA|NA|TRBV18
TGTGCCAGCTCACCACGCGGGGTTCCCCCTTACGGCTACACCTTC
CASSPRGVPPYGYTF
>TRBJ1-5|once|TRBD1|TRBV5-1
TGCGCCAGCAGCCCCGGGACAGGGCTTAATCAGCCCCAGCATTTT
CASSPGTGLNQPQHF
>TRBJ1-1|once|TRBD1|TRBV6-5
TGTGCCAGCAGCCCCGGGACAGCTGAAGCTTTCTTT
CASSPGTAEAFF
>TRBJ1-5|NA|NA|TRBV3-1/TRBV3-2
TGTGCCAGCAGCCAAACAGGGTTCGGACAGCCCCAGCATTTT
CASSQTGFGQPQHF
>TRBJ1-2|NA|TRBD1|TRBV28
TGTGCCAGCAGTCCGACAGGGATCGGTTTTAACTATGGCTACACCTTC
CASSPTGIGFNYGYTF
>TRBJ1-2|NA|NA|TRBV3-1/TRBV3-2
TGTGCCAGCAGCCAAGTGAGCCCAGGGGTTGGCTATGGCTACACCTTC
CASSQVSPGVGYGYTF
>TRBJ1-1|NA|NA|TRBV3-1/TRBV3-2
TGTGCCAGCAGCCAAGTGGGTCCGGGAACTGAAGCTTTCTTT
CASSQVGPGTEAFF
>TRBJ1-2|NA|TRBD1|TRBV7-2
TGTGCCAGCAGCTTTGCCGGGAGGGGACAGAGTACCTATGGCTACACCTTC
CASSFAGRGQSTYGYTF
>TRBJ1-2|NA|TRBD1|TRBV12-3/TRBV12-4
TGTGCCAGCAGTCAGGGGGTGTATGGCTACACCTTC
CASSQGVYGYTF
>TRBJ2-1|NA|TRBD1|TRBV5-4
TGTGCCAGCAGCCCAAAGGGACAGGGGGCTTACAATGAGCAGTTCTTC
CASSPKGQGAYNEQFF
>TRBJ2-1|NA|NA|TRBV3-1/TRBV3-2
TGTGCCAGCAGCCCAGCACAGGGGGGGACCGCCAATGAGCAGTTCTTC
CASSPAQGGTANEQFF
>TRBJ2-5|NA|NA|TRBV7-2
TGTGCCAGCAGCTGGGGGGGGCGAGAAGAGACCCAGTACTTC
CASSWGGREETQYF
>TRBJ1-5|NA|NA|TRBV19
TGTGCCAGTAGTGGGGGCTCCAATAGCAATCAGCCCCAGCATTTT
CASSGGSNSNQPQHF
>TRBJ1-3|NA|TRBD1|TRBV20-1
TGCAGTGCTAGTAGCAGGGGGCCTGGAAACACCATATATTTT
CSASSRGPGNTIYF
>TRBJ1-3|NA|NA|TRBV13
TGTGCCAGCAGCTTAAGACAGCCCCGTTTGTCTGGAAACACCATATATTTT
CASSLRQPRLSGNTIYF